These T cell receptor beta chains were read from a single sample in a study of CD8+ T cells in alopecia areata. Generated by immunoSEQ multiplex PCR, the TCRdb table keeps only in-frame clones and is missing some. In the table there are some 170,000 clones, about 66% of which are singletons. Specimen: CD8+ T cells sorted from blood, collected at week 0. These receptor sequences come from a human donor with alopecia areata. The CDR3 runs from the conserved cysteine through the conserved F or W. The size field is filled for only some rows; it gives once, few, many or a size class.

>TRBV2|TRBJ2-5|NA
CASRTGGGRETQYF
>TRBV29-1|TRBJ2-1|few
CSVDVLVRFF
>TRBV5-6|TRBJ1-6|NA
CASSTDRKSSYNSPLHF
>TRBV7-9|TRBJ2-5|NA
CASRRDRGYQETQYF
>TRBV6-1|TRBJ1-1|NA
CASIPRTDNTEAFF
>TRBV19|TRBJ2-1|NA
CASSESSGNEQFF
>TRBV13|TRBJ2-7|few
CASSLMNYEQYF
>TRBV29-1|TRBJ1-1|once
CSVSRVGMNTEAFF
>TRBV28|TRBJ2-5|NA
CASTGAGQETQYF
>TRBV13|TRBJ1-2|NA
CASSRGAQRGYTF
>TRBV30|TRBJ2-7|NA
CAWSDGRGRYEQYF
>TRBV25-1|TRBJ2-7|NA
CASSEISRGAGVAYEQYF
>TRBV13|TRBJ1-6|NA
CASSRRDRTSPLHF
>TRBV9|TRBJ2-5|NA
CASSAPVGAQETQYF
>TRBV7-9|TRBJ2-5|NA
CASSPRSGTGKETQYF
>TRBV30|TRBJ2-3|NA
CAWTPGPINTDTQYF
>TRBV30|TRBJ1-1|NA
CAWSVTDLNTEAFF
>TRBV7-2|TRBJ2-1|NA
CASSPTGGPYNEQFF
>TRBV5-6|TRBJ2-7|NA
CASSLGAKEQYF
>TRBV23-1|TRBJ2-7|few
CASSQSGLAGSSYEQYF
>TRBV25-1|TRBJ1-4|NA
CASSEASFGKLFF
>TRBV7-8|TRBJ2-7|NA
CASSTRPGQGASYEQYF
>TRBV6-1|TRBJ2-2|NA
CASSAGLNTGELFF
>TRBV2|TRBJ1-2|NA
CASSEGTVYGYTF
>TRBV6-1|TRBJ2-7|NA
CASSVRTVNSYEQYF
>TRBV12-5|TRBJ1-5|NA
CASGLADRGLWPQHF
>TRBV7-9|TRBJ2-1|NA
CASSHQLAGGNNEQFF
>TRBV7-9|TRBJ1-3|NA
CASSPQARSTIYF
>TRBV25-1|TRBJ1-4|NA
CASGTEETNEKLFF
>TRBV7-6|TRBJ1-5|once
CASSWGGSNQPQHF
>TRBV2|TRBJ2-2|NA
CAGQRGNTGELFF
>TRBV28|TRBJ2-3|NA
CASSDSGAADTQYF
>TRBV29-1|TRBJ2-1|NA
CSVEGWGSYNEQFF
>TRBV6-1|TRBJ2-3|many
CASSDRVGTDTQYF
>TRBV6-6|TRBJ2-5|few
CASSYSSSGVGETQYF
>TRBV4-1|TRBJ2-5|NA
CASSRTTSVGETQYF
>TRBV13|TRBJ2-7|NA
CASSTQTGGKYEQYF
>TRBV5-6|TRBJ1-5|NA
CASSHGTESNQPQHF
>TRBV27|TRBJ2-5|NA
CASSLTGFETQYF
>TRBV4-1|TRBJ1-5|NA
CASSQELTGPPLGNQPQHF
>TRBV27|TRBJ2-1|NA
CASTSSPWNEQFF
>TRBV7-8|TRBJ1-5|NA
CASSPVKGAQGNQPQHF
>TRBV29-1|TRBJ1-1|few
CSVEHTPIKNTEAFF
>TRBV19|TRBJ1-2|NA
CASSADRGFYGYTF
>TRBV2|TRBJ1-2|NA
CASRNYGYTF